The subject of this entry is one TCR beta chain. Per germline, CDR1 LNHDA and CDR2 SQIVND (reference sequence). The CDR3 runs 13 residues. V was clipped by 5 bases and J by 4 bases, with 11 bases between them. Libraries were prepared by immunoSEQ multiplex PCR; TCRdb keeps only in-frame clonotypes and omits some of them. The table has approximately 58,000 clones, roughly three quarters seen once. This sample was taken from a study of OX40 agonist ivuxolimab in advanced cancers. Study-level information: Dose-escalation patients suffered from hepatocellular carcinoma, melanoma, renal cell or head and neck cancer. Males comprised 70% to 85% of the group, whose mean age was approximately 60 years (range roughly 23 to 80).

Autoimmune disease history or systemic immunosuppression meant exclusion. Source: CD4+ or CD8+ T cells sorted from blood, taken in a trial of the OX40 agonist ivuxolimab. This receptor was taken from an adult with an advanced solid tumor such as melanoma, head and neck, liver or kidney cancer. The V gene is TRBV19, the J gene TRBJ1-1; D might be TRBD1 (6 bases). CDR3 in amino acids: CASSPGQSTEAFF. CDR3 DNA: TGTGCCAGTAGTCCGGGACAAAGCACTGAAGCTTTCTTT.